This note documents a single T cell receptor beta chain sequence. Profiled with immunoSEQ multiplex PCR; TCRdb holds only in-frame clones, not every one. Among 200,000 to 250,000 clones, 90% were seen once, and the ten largest hold more than 12%. The sample belongs to a study of blood T cell repertoires in COVID-19. The wider study: Sources were T cells, B-cell-depleted T cells, or PBMCs; the material itself was cDNA or gDNA.

Germline CDR1 MNHEY, CDR2 SVGAGI. Germline trimming cut 6 bases from V and 7 bases from J; bases unmatched to any gene: 9. This CDR3 spans 15 amino acids. Assignment of participants to cohorts was predicated upon participant-reported clinical history. All exposed participants met a person with COVID-19 within 2 weeks before entering the study. The V gene is TRBV6-5, the J gene TRBJ1-6; 7 positions match TRBD1. Sequencing was performed on PBMCs or T cells enriched from blood (not recorded which). The clonotype originates from a man aged 30 to 39 who had been exposed to COVID-19. The CDR3 DNA is TGTGCCAGCAGACTCCGGACAGGCCAAAATTCACCCCTCCACTTT. Its translation is CASRLRTGQNSPLHF.